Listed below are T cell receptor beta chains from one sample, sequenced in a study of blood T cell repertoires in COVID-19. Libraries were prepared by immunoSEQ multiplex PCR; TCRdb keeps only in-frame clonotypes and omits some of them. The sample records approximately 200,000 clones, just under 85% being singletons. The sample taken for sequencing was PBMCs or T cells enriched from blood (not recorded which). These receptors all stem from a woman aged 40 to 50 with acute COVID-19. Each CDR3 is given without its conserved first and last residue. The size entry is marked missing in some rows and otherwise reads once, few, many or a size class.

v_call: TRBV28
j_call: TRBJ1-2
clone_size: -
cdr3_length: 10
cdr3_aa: ASSLLQSGYT

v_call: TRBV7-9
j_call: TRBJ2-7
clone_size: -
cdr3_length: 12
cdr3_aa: ASSLAAGLNEQY

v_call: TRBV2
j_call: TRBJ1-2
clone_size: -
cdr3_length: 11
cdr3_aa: ASSDRGNYGYT

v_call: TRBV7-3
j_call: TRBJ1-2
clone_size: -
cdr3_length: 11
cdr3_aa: ASSLRTGEGYT

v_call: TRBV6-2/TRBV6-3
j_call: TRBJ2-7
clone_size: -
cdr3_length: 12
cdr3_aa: ASSETLGANEQY

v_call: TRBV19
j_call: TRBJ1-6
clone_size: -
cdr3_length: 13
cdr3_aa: ASSARTGTNSPLH

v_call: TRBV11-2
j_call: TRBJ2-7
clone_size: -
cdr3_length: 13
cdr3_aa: ASSLGSSGGYEQY

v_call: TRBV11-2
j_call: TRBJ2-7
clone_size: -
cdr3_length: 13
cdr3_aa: ASSLIETGVYEQY

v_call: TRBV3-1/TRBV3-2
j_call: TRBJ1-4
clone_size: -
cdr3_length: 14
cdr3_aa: ASSQGRGQGYEKLF

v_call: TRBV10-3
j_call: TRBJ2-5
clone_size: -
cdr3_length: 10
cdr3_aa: AIRDFQETQY

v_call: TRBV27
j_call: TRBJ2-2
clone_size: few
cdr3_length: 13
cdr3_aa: ASRRSRGATGELF

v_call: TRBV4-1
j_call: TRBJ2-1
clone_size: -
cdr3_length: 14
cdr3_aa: ASSQDGGSGGYEQF

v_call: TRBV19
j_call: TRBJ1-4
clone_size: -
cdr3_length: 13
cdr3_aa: ASSIGQVANEKLF

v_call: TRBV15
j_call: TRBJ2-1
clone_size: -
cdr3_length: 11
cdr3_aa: ATSREGHNEQF

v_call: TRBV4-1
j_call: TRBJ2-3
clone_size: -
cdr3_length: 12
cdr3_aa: ASSQTGLGDTQY

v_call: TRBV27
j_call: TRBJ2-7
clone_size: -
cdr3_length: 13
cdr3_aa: ASSSGRSGSYEQY

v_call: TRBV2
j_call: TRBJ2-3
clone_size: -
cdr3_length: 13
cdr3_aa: ASMRRAGGSDTQY

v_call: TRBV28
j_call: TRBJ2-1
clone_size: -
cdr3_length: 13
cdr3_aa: ASSLFRGIRNEQF

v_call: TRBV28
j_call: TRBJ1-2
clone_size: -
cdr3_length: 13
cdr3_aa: ASSSPGDTNYGYT

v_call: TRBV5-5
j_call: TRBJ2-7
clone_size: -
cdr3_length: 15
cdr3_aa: ASSFFPGGLSSYEQY

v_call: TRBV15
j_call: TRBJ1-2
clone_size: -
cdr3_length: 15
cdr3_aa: ATSRVGARGGRDGYT

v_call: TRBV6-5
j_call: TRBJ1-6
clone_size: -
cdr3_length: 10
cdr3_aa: ASGTPSPSLH

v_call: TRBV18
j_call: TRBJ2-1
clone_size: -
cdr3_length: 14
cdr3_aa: ASSSYSGSSYNEQF

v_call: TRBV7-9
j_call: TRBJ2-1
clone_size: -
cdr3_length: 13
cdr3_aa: ASSRTGEAYNEQF

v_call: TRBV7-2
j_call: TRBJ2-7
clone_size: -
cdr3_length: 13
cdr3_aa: ASTIEAGQGRKQY

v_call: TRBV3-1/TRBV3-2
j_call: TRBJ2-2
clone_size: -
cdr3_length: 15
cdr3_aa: ASSQRPLAGSSGELF

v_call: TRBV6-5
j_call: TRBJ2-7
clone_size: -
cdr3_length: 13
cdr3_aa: ASSYSLAGTYEQY

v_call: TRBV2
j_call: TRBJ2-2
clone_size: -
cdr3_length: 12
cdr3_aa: ASSEFVSTGELF

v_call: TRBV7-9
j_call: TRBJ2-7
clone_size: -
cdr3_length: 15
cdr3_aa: ASSFGTGRGSTYEQY

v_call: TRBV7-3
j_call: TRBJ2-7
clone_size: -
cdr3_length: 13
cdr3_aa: ASSLDRGLGREQY

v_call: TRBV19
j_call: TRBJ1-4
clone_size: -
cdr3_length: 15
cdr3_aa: ASSIPGAIGTNEKLF

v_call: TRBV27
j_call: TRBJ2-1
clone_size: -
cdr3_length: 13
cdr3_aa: ASRRPGYSYNEQF

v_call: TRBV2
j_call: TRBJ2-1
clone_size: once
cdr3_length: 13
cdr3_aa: ASSDPGQGWTEQF

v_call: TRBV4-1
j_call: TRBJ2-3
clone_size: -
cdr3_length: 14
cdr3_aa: ASSQTAGGLVTPQY

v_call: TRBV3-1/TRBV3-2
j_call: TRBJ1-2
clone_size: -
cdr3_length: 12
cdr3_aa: ASSQGAFNYGYT

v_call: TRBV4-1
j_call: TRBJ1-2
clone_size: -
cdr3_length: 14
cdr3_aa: ASSQELRRSNYGYT

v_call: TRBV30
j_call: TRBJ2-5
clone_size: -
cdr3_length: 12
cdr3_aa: AWSSGAGLETQY

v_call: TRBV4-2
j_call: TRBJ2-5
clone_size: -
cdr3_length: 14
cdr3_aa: ASSQEGGLASETQY

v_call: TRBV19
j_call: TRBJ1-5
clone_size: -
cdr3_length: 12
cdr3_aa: ASTTQNSNQPQH

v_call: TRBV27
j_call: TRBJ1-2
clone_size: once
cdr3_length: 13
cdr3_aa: ASSLLGGGAYGYT

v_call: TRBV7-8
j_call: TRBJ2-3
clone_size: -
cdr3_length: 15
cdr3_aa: ASSLDAGQGPSETQY

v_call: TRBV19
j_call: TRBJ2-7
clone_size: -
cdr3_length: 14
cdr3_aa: ASSIGEGLSGYEQY

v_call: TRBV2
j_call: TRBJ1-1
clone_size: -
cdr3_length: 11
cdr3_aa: ASGTGLNTEAF

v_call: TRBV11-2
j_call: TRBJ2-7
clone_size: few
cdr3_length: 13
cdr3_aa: ASSSRGAGQDEQY

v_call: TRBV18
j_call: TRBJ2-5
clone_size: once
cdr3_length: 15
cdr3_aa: ASSPRSIAGSGETQY

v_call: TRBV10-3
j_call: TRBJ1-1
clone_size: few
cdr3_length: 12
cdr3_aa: AISEEMKSTEAF

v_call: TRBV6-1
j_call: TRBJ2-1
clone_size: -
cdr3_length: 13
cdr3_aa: ASSEATHSSDEQF

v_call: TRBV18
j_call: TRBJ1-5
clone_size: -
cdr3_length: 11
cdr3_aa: ASSPERNQPQH

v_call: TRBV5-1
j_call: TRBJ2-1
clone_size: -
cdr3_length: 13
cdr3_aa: ASSLEAGGPVEQF

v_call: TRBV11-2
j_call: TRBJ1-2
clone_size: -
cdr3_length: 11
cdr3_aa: ASSSTGVYGYT

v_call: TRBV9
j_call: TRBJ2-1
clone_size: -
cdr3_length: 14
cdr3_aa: ASSVGAGGPKSEQF

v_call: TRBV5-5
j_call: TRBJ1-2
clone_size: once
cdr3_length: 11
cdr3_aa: ASSLTGDGGYT

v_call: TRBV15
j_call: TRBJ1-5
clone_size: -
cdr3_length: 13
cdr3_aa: ATSPGGGSNQPQH

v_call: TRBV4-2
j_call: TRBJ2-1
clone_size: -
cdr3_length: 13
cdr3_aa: ASSQDTWRTNEQF

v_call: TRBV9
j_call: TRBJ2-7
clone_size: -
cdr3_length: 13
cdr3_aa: ASSTTGTSGYEQY

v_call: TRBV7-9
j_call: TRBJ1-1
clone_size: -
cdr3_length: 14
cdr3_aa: ASSFPGGSTNTEAF

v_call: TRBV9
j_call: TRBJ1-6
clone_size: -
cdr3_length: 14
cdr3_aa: ASSEGESSYNSPLH

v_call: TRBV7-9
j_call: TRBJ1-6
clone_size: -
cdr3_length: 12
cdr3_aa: ASSLVQDNSPLH

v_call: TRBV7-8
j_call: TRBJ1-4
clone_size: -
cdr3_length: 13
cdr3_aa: ASSFPTEVNEKLF

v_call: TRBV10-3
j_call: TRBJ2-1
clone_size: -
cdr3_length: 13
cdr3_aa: AISEASGSYNEQF